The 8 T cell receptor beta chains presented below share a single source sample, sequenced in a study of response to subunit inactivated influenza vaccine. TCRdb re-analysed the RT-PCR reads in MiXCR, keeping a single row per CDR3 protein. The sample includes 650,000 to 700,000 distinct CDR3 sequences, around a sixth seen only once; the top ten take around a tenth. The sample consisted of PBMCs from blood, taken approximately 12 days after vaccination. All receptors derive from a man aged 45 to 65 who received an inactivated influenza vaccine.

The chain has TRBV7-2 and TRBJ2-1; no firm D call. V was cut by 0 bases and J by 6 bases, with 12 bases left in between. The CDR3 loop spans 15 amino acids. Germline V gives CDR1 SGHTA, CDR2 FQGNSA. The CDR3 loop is CASSLAILSANEQFF. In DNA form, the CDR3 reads TGTGCCAGCAGCTTAGCAATACTAAGTGCCAATGAGCAGTTCTTC.

The CDR3 DNA reads as TGTGCCAGCAGCGCAGGACTAGCGGGAGGGCCTTGGCAGTACTTC. Its translation: CASSAGLAGGPWQYF. This chain joins TRBV2 and TRBJ2-7, with 15 bases that match TRBD2. Losses at the gene ends were 6 bases for V and 9 bases for J; bases not matched to a gene: 9. There are 15 residues in the CDR3. CDR1 SNHLY and CDR2 FYNNEI come from the germline V gene.

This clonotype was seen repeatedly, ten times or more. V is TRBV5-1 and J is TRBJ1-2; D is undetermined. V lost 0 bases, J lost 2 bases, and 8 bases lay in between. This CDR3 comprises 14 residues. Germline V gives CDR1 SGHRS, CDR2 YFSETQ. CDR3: CASSLDSRNYGYTF. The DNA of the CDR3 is TGCGCCAGCAGCTTGGACAGTCGAAACTATGGCTACACCTTC. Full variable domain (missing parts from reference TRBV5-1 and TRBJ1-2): KAGVTQTPRYLIKTRGQQVTLSCSPISGHRSVSWYQQTPGQGLQFLFEYFSETQRNKGNFPGRFSGRQFSNSRSEMNVSTLELGDSALYLCASSLDSRNYGYTFGSGTRLTVV.

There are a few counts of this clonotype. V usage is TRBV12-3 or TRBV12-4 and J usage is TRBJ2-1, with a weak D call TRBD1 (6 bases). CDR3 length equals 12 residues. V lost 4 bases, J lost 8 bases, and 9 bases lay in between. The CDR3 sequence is CASSSTGHEQFF. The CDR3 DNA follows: TGTGCCAGCAGTTCAACAGGGCATGAGCAGTTCTTC.

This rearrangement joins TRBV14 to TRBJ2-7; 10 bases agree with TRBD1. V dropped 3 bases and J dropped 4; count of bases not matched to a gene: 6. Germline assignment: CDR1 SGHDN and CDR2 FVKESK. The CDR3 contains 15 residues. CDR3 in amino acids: CASSHGTGERYEQYF. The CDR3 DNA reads TGTGCCAGCAGCCATGGGACAGGGGAGCGGTACGAGCAGTACTTC.

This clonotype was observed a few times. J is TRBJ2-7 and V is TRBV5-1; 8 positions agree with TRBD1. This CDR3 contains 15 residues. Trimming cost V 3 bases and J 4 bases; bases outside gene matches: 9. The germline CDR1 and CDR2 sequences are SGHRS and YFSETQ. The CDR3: CASSSGTGDFYEQYF. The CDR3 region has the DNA TGCGCCAGCAGCTCCGGGACAGGCGATTTTTACGAGCAGTACTTC. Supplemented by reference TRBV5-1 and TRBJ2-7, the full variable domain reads KAGVTQTPRYLIKTRGQQVTLSCSPISGHRSVSWYQQTPGQGLQFLFEYFSETQRNKGNFPGRFSGRQFSNSRSEMNVSTLELGDSALYLCASSSGTGDFYEQYFGPGTRLTVT.

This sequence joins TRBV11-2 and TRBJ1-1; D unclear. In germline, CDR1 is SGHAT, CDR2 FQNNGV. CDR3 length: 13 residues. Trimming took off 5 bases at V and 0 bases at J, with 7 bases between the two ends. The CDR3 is CASSVSMNTEAFF. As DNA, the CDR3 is TGTGCCAGCAGCGTATCGATGAACACTGAAGCTTTCTTT.

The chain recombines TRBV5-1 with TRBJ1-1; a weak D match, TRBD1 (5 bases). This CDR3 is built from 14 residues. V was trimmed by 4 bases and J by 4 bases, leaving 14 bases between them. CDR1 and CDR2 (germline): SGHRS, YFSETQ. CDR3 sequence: CASSGQGSGTEAFF. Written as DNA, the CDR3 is TGCGCCAGCAGCGGGCAGGGATCGGGCACTGAAGCTTTCTTT.